Each of the 22 T cell receptor beta chains below was sequenced from the same sample in a study of human T cells and chemical hapten exposure. Time point of the sample: pre-sensitization, week 0. The treatment: therapeutic diphenylcyclopropenone sensitization with weekly scalp DPC. Sequencing started from total RNA isolated from unfractionated whole blood. Each CDR3 protein is one row after TCRdb ran MiXCR on the RACE reads. The sample records tens of thousands of distinct CDR3 sequences, 9.6% being singletons. The material sequenced was whole blood, taken in connection with sensitization to the hapten diphenylcyclopropenone (DPC). The receptors were gathered from a woman aged 25 to 39 with alopecia areata. Some clones in this sample may be carry-over from other donors' samples.

This clonotype turned up a few times. The V and J genes are TRBV25-1 and TRBJ2-5, with 8 positions matching TRBD1. In germline, CDR1 is MGHDK, CDR2 SYGVNS. The length of the CDR3 is 13 residues. V lost 6 bases to trimming and J lost 5 bases; unmatched junction nucleotides: 5. The CDR3 sequence is CASSRQGLETQYF. Here the CDR3 DNA reads TGTGCCAGCAGCCGACAGGGGCTGGAGACCCAGTACTTC.

In its sample, this clonotype was seen a few times. Written as DNA, the CDR3 is TGTGCCAGCAGCGGCCCCCGACAGGGGAAGCAGTACTTC. Its protein is CASSGPRQGKQYF. The J gene is TRBJ2-7, the V gene TRBV14; 8 nucleotides match TRBD1. Germline lookup yields CDR1 SGHDN and CDR2 FVKESK. Trimming removed 5 bases from V and 8 bases from J; junction bases left unmatched: 8. This CDR3 is built from 13 residues.

The rearrangement uses TRBV10-3 and TRBJ2-7; no clear D gene. The CDR3 consists of 12 residues. Germline CDR1 ENHRY, CDR2 SYGVKD. The germline V and J ends were trimmed by 3 bases and 2 bases, with 5 bases remaining between them. The CDR3 DNA sequence: TGTGCCATCAGTGAAAACCCCTACGAGCAGTACTTC. It is translated as CAISENPYEQYF.

This clonotype was detected a few times. The chain has TRBV29-1 and TRBJ2-7; D is perhaps TRBD2 (5 bases). V lost 6 bases to trimming and J lost 6 bases, with 15 bases between them. Germline V gene data show CDR1 as SQVTM and CDR2 as ANQGSEA. The CDR3 contains 12 residues. The CDR3 region is CSVEGRRSEQYF. DNA of the CDR3: TGCAGCGTCGAGGGCCGTCGGTCCGAGCAGTACTTC.

The V gene is TRBV7-3, the J gene TRBJ2-3; weak D call: TRBD2 (6 bases). V shed 1 base and J shed 5 bases, with 7 bases lying between them. The CDR3 is made up of 13 amino acids. The germline V gene has CDR1 SGHTA and CDR2 FQGTGA. DNA of the CDR3: TGTGCCAGCAGCTTAAGGGGGGAAGATACGCAGTATTTT. Amino acid sequence: CASSLRGEDTQYF.

This rearrangement joins TRBV28 to TRBJ1-1, with 9 positions matching TRBD1. J gave up 5 bases and V 2 bases, and 6 bases lay outside the gene matches. This CDR3 has 15 amino acids. Germline V gene data show CDR1 as MDHEN and CDR2 as SYDVKM. CDR3 DNA sequence: TGTGCCAGCAGTTTACCCGGGACAGGGCTGACTGAAGCTTTCTTT. Residues: CASSLPGTGLTEAFF.

In its sample, this clonotype was seen many times. This chain joins TRBV20-1 and TRBJ2-7, with 10 bases fitting TRBD1. The length of the CDR3 is 16 residues. Germline trimming cut 0 bases from V and 1 base from J; bases unmatched to any gene: 6. Germline CDR1 is DFQATT and CDR2 is SNEGSKA (reference sequence). In nucleotides, the CDR3 is TGCAGTGCTAGAGATCCCGGGACAGGGGCGTCCTACGAGCAGTACTTC. It yields the protein CSARDPGTGASYEQYF.

The rearrangement links TRBV20-1 to TRBJ2-2, with D possibly TRBD2 on 5 matching bases. The CDR3 extends over 14 amino acids. The V gene lost 1 base and the J gene lost 6 bases, with 12 bases spanning the gap. Germline-derived CDR1 and CDR2 are DFQATT and SNEGSKA (reference sequence). The chain's CDR3 is CSARAPLAPGELFF. CDR3 nucleotide sequence: TGCAGTGCTAGAGCCCCTCTAGCTCCCGGGGAGCTGTTTTTT.

CDR3 in amino acids: CASIQGGLHGEAFF. CDR3 nucleotide sequence: TGTGCCAGCATTCAGGGTGGGCTCCACGGCGAAGCTTTCTTT. The V call is TRBV6-5, the J call TRBJ1-1; a weak D match, TRBD1 (5 bases). V was trimmed by 7 bases and J by 8 bases, leaving 20 bases between them. Germline V gene data show CDR1 as MNHEY and CDR2 as SVGAGI. The CDR3 has 14 residues.

There are many counts of this clonotype. The V call is TRBV7-6, the J call TRBJ2-2, with D uncertain. The CDR3 totals 14 residues. The germline V and J ends were trimmed by 1 base and 4 bases, with 7 bases remaining between them. Germline values: CDR1 SGHVS, CDR2 FNYEAQ. The CDR3 bases are TGTGCCAGCAGCTTAGTAACTTCCACCGGGGAGCTGTTTTTT. Translation gives CASSLVTSTGELFF.

This clonotype was seen repeatedly, ten times or more. The chain uses TRBV29-1 and TRBJ2-3; 7 positions match TRBD1. The CDR3 has 12 residues. Per the germline V gene, CDR1 is SQVTM and CDR2 is ANQGSEA. With V trimmed by 6 bases and J by 4 bases, 4 bases remained unmatched. In nucleotides, the CDR3 is TGCAGCGTAGCCGGGACAGCAGATACGCAGTATTTT. It translates to CSVAGTADTQYF.

The J gene is TRBJ1-1, the V gene TRBV6-6, with 9 nucleotides matching TRBD1. There are 16 residues in the CDR3. The germline V gene has CDR1 MNHNY and CDR2 SVGAGI (reference sequence). Trimming took 6 bases from V and 1 from J; bases not matched to a gene: 9. This CDR3 reads CASRWDRALSNTEAFF. Here the CDR3 DNA reads TGTGCCAGCAGGTGGGACAGGGCACTTTCGAACACTGAAGCTTTCTTT.

The chain combines TRBV10-3 with TRBJ2-1; D not certain. Trimming took 4 bases from V and 4 from J, leaving 8 bases between them. This CDR3 has 13 residues. The germline V gene encodes CDR1 ENHRY and CDR2 SYGVKD. The CDR3 coding sequence is TGTGCCATCAGTGTATGGCAGTACAATGAGCAGTTCTTC. The encoded protein is CAISVWQYNEQFF.

In this sample, this clonotype turned up a few times. Germline and junction disagree at one end, which may indicate a read error. The rearrangement uses TRBV18 and TRBJ2-3, with a possible D match to TRBD2 (6 bases). Germline assignment: CDR1 KGHSH and CDR2 LQKENI. The CDR3 runs 14 residues. The DNA of the CDR3 is TGTGCCAGCTCCCCACGGGGGAACACAGATACGCAGTATTTT. Protein: CASSPRGNTDTQYF.

This clonotype was seen ten or more times. This sequence joins TRBV20-1 and TRBJ2-7; no reliable D call. Germline CDR1 DFQATT, CDR2 SNEGSKA (reference sequence). The CDR3 extends over 12 amino acids. V lost 1 base to trimming and J lost 3 bases, with 7 bases between them. The CDR3 region is CSARASDYEQYF. The CDR3 DNA sequence: TGCAGTGCTAGAGCGTCTGACTACGAGCAGTACTTC.

This clonotype showed up just a few times. The V call is TRBV28, the J call TRBJ2-4, with D perhaps TRBD1 (5 bases). Trimming took 5 bases from V and 0 from J, leaving 14 bases between them. The CDR3 sequence is 16 residues long. Germline lookup yields CDR1 MDHEN and CDR2 SYDVKM. CDR3 sequence: CASSETVVVAKNIQYF. CDR3 in DNA: TGTGCCAGCAGTGAGACAGTTGTTGTAGCCAAAAACATTCAGTACTTC.

This clonotype came up a few times. The CDR3: CASSFPGLAATDTQYF. Here the CDR3 DNA reads TGTGCCAGCAGCTTCCCCGGACTAGCGGCCACAGATACGCAGTATTTT. The chain has TRBV7-6 and TRBJ2-3, with 10 bases aligning to TRBD2. The V gene end was trimmed by 3 bases and the J gene end by 2 bases; junction bases not matched to a gene: 5. CDR1 is SGHVS, CDR2 FNYEAQ, per germline. The CDR3 is 16 residues long.

Many counts were recorded for this clonotype. One junction end disagrees with the germline gene, perhaps due to a read error. The chain combines TRBV28 with TRBJ1-2; possibly TRBD1 for D (5 bases). The germline V gene encodes CDR1 MDHEN and CDR2 SYDVKM. This CDR3 has 14 residues. For the CDR3, the DNA is TGTGCCAGCAGAGGCGCGCAGGGCAACTATGGCGACACCTTC. Translation gives CASRGAQGNYGDTF.

This clonotype has a count of ten or more. This sequence joins TRBV7-9 and TRBJ1-5, with D hard to call. Germline V gives CDR1 SEHNR, CDR2 FQNEAQ (reference sequence). V lost 3 bases, J lost 7 bases, and 13 bases lay in between. This CDR3 comprises 14 residues. CDR3 in DNA: TGTGCCAGCAGCTTCGGCATACTGGGACAGCCCCAGCATTTT. Its translation is CASSFGILGQPQHF.

This clonotype was picked up a small number of times. The J gene is TRBJ1-1, the V gene TRBV7-9; D is ambiguous. This CDR3 is built from 17 residues. Deletions cut 5 bases from V and 0 bases from J, with 19 bases between. From germline, CDR1 is SEHNR and CDR2 FQNEAQ (reference sequence). In DNA, the CDR3 is TGTGCCAGCAGCCCAGTTTTCGGTAAAGGTATGAACACTGAAGCTTTCTTT. It is translated as CASSPVFGKGMNTEAFF.

With respect to this clonotype: Being one base from a much bigger clone, this may be a read error. The chain combines TRBV20-1 with TRBJ1-5; D is perhaps TRBD1 (6 bases). The germline V gene encodes CDR1 DFQATT and CDR2 SNEGSKA (reference sequence). The CDR3 sequence is 16 residues long. CDR3 loop: CSAKPSLDRYNQPQLF. CDR3 sequence (DNA): TGCAGTGCTAAGCCGTCCCTCGACAGGTACAATCAGCCCCAGCTTTTT.

This clonotype was detected only once. This rearrangement joins TRBV2 to TRBJ2-3, with 9 bases fitting TRBD2. The CDR3 is 15 amino acids. V dropped 8 bases and J dropped 6; count of bases not matched to a gene: 12. Germline CDR1 and CDR2: SNHLY and FYNNEI. CDR3 sequence reads: CASSPSGGSADTQYF. CDR3 coding DNA: TGTGCCAGCTCCCCCAGCGGGGGGTCAGCCGATACGCAGTATTTT.